This T cell receptor beta chain was identified during a study of beta chain features in type 1 diabetes (dated by TCRdb to 2016 to 2019). About the full investigation: Mean age, gender distribution, total cell number and subset yield did not differ between patients and healthy donors. Naive and central memory subsets were obtained from all 30 or so donors, but regulatory and stem cell-like memory subsets were isolated from only 8 patients and about eight healthy donors. A total of roughly 100,000,000 sorted cells were examined across all samples, and the number of cells per subset was strongly correlated with RNA yield. The study compared the TCRB repertoires of sorted circulating CD4+ T cell subsets in recently diagnosed type 1 diabetes patients with those in matched healthy donors.

Each donor gave one peripheral blood draw, averaging roughly 100 mL, which was collected into heparinised tubes. Naive, central memory, regulatory and stem cell-like memory CD4+ T cells were sorted on a BD FACSAria II using a panel including CD45RO, CCR7, CD25, CD127, CD95 and CD27. All sorted populations exceeded 98% purity. PBMCs were isolated immediately by Lymphoprep density gradient centrifugation and stained directly without culture. To minimize batch effects, samples were stained and sorted in pairs, one healthy donor with one patient per experiment. Per the germline V gene (reference sequence), LNHDA is the CDR1 and SQIVND is the CDR2. For this chain, trimming is 0 bases at the V end and 2 bases at the J end, and the number of junction bases without a gene match is 5. From the cysteine up to the phenylalanine, the CDR3 has a length of 17 residues. Only the CDR3 DNA stays, 51 bases, in frame from base 1.

The High Capacity cDNA Reverse Transcription Kit was used to reverse transcribe all of the isolated RNA, meaning that expressed TCRB transcripts were what got sequenced. Deep immunoSEQ sequencing was performed on naive, central memory and regulatory T cell samples, with an average of roughly 3.3 million total reads per sample. After sorted cells were lysed in RLT buffer, RNA was extracted with DNase-treated RNeasy Micro or Mini kits, with the choice depending on cell number. Each cell subset was processed on its own to prevent cross-contamination, while patient and healthy donor samples were processed together. TCRB sequences were amplified from cDNA with the immunoSEQ multiplex PCR, producing 87-bp fragments spanning the CDR3 region. The amplicons were sequenced using the Illumina HiSeq platform. Per the authors' processing: Synthetic template baselines were used to correct PCR bias computationally, reads within Hamming distance 2 were collapsed, and singletons that could not be merged were discarded. By aligning reads against IMGT, V, D and J genes, CDR3 length, and insertions or deletions at six rearrangement sites were assigned. Within each subset, clonotype counts were normalized to sorted cell number, and only after that were true diversity and Gini coefficients computed with the tcR R package. The overlap coefficient, calculated on TCRB nucleotide sequences, was used to quantify repertoire sharing. Out-of-frame TCRB sequences from naive cells were analyzed to stand in for the pre-selection repertoire. TCRdb mirrors the immuneACCESS table, restricted to in-frame sequences. Some clones are absent from its copies; in checked studies, under half trace to an unresolved V gene, and the reason for the others is unknown. V and J calls and clone size are given by that table; D and trimming were obtained from the DNA. This sample is represented by 300,000 or so clones; roughly an eighth of them were singletons. The ten largest clones capture 0.015% to 0.02% of the sample.

Paper-wide results and their limitations: Because cDNA was sequenced instead of genomic DNA, highly expressing activated cells could be over-represented, though the groups showed no difference in activation or CD3 levels. Type 1 diabetes patients showed a moderate but significant shortening of TCRB CDR3 length in all four CD4+ subsets. PCR might favor shorter templates, but patient and control samples were amplified and corrected together, so any skew would affect both groups equally. At VDJ recombination sites, type 1 diabetes patients had fewer insertions and more deleted nucleotides, which implies abnormalities in thymic rearrangement. The naive, central memory and regulatory TCRB repertoires appeared to resemble one another more closely among patients than among healthy donors. HLA sub-analyses involved small numbers of individuals, so any influence of HLA type on TCRB rearrangement remained unresolved.

Details on this clone: This receptor's antigen is unknown. Per-base qualities were not stored, and no clone one base away is much larger.

The V and J genes are TRBV19 and TRBJ2-1; 9 junctional bases match TRBD1. The clonotype comes from a man aged 25 to 40 with type 1 diabetes. The material sequenced was naive CD4+ T cells from blood. The cell subset or site label here, explained by the study, means: true naive CD4+ T cells. For the CDR3, the sequence is CASSIDRGQGTYNEQFF. In nucleotide form, the sequence is TGTGCCAGTAGTATAGATAGAGGACAGGGGACCTACAATGAGCAGTTCTTC.